The next 10 T cell receptor beta chains were all read from a single sample in a study of graft-versus-host responses after intestinal transplantation. The data were produced by immunoSEQ multiplex PCR, yet TCRdb's version contains in-frame clones alone and is incomplete. Of 45,000 to 50,000 clones detected, around 90% appear once; the ten largest clones hold around 2.5%. These TCRs' antigens remain unknown. The sequenced sample was unstimulated CD4+ T cells sorted from spleen or lymph node cells, obtained before transplant. These receptors came from a human donor who was the organ donor for an intestinal transplant.

The rearrangement joins TRBV19 to TRBJ1-5; D may be TRBD1 (5 bases). Trimming shortened V by 6 bases and J by 2 bases, and 20 bases separated the two germline ends. This CDR3 region has 17 residues. Germline V gives CDR1 LNHDA, CDR2 SQIVND (reference sequence). The DNA for the CDR3 is TGTGCCAGTAGGGCTGGGGCCCCAGGAACGGGCAATCAGCCCCAGCATTTT. Translation gives CASRAGAPGTGNQPQHF.

This chain uses TRBV6-5 with TRBJ2-7; 12 bases line up with TRBD2. V gave up 6 bases and J gave up 6 bases; unmatched junction bases: 9. CDR1 is MNHEY, CDR2 SVGAGI, per germline. This CDR3 spans 15 amino acids. The CDR3 reads CASSPRLAGEAEQYF. The CDR3, as DNA: TGTGCCAGCAGCCCCCGACTAGCGGGGGAAGCCGAGCAGTACTTC.

This chain connects TRBV28 to TRBJ2-7; 12 bases are a match to TRBD2. The CDR3 runs 13 residues. Germline CDR1 MDHEN, CDR2 SYDVKM. V was clipped by 5 bases and J by 9 bases; unmatched bases: 5. The CDR3 bases are TGTGCCAGCAGTAGACTAGCGGGAGCAGTGCAGTACTTC. It yields the protein CASSRLAGAVQYF. The full variable domain, completed using reference TRBV28 and TRBJ2-7, is DVKVTQSSRYLVKRTGEKVFLECVQDMDHENMFWYRQDPGLGLRLIYFSYDVKMKEKGDIPEGYSVSREKKERFSLILESASTNQTSMYLCASSRLAGAVQYFGPGTRLTVT.

CDR3 bases: TGTGCCAGCAGCTTGGGGGGAGGGAGCGTCGATACGCAGTATTTT. Residues: CASSLGGGSVDTQYF. This chain links TRBV11-3 with TRBJ2-3, with 7 bases fitting TRBD2. Germline V gene lookup returns CDR1 SGHNT and CDR2 YENEEA. J lost 6 bases, V lost 3 bases, and 9 bases had no gene match. The CDR3 runs to 15 residues.

V usage is TRBV19 and J usage is TRBJ1-4; 7 nucleotides line up with TRBD1. Trimming removed 7 bases from V and 8 bases from J; junction bases left unmatched: 13. CDR3 length: 15 amino acids. Per the germline V gene, CDR1 is LNHDA and CDR2 is SQIVND (reference sequence). CDR3 amino acids: CASTPARGRGEKLFF. The CDR3 nucleotides read TGTGCCAGTACCCCTGCCAGGGGGAGGGGGGAAAAACTGTTTTTT.

The chain uses TRBV6-5 and TRBJ2-5, with D maybe TRBD1 (5 bases). V gave up 5 bases and J gave up 4 bases, with 8 bases separating them. CDR1 MNHEY and CDR2 SVGAGI come from the germline V gene. There are 12 residues in the CDR3. The CDR3 spells CASSTGGETQYF. CDR3 bases: TGTGCCAGCAGTACAGGCGGAGAGACCCAGTACTTC.

The chain employs TRBV29-1 and TRBJ1-5; 7 bases line up with TRBD1. V dropped 5 bases and J dropped 0; count of bases not matched to a gene: 4. Looked up from germline, CDR1 is SQVTM and CDR2 is ANQGSEA. This CDR3 is 14 amino acids long. CDR3 coding DNA: TGCAGCGTTCGGACAGGTTATAGCAATCAGCCCCAGCATTTT. The encoded protein is CSVRTGYSNQPQHF.

The CDR3 DNA sequence: TGTGCCACTTTTGGGCCGGGGTACTCCTACGAGCAGTACTTC. Translating gives CATFGPGYSYEQYF. This chain links TRBV28 with TRBJ2-7; D perhaps matches TRBD2 (5 bases). CDR1 is MDHEN and CDR2 is SYDVKM in the germline V gene. The ends were cut back, 10 bases at V and 0 bases at J, with 16 bases in the middle. There are 14 residues in the CDR3.

The V gene is TRBV10-3, the J gene TRBJ1-2; 7 bases are a match to TRBD1. Per the germline V gene, CDR1 is ENHRY and CDR2 is SYGVKD. The CDR3 is 11 residues long. V shed 8 bases and J 4 bases; nucleotides not matched to a gene: 1. CDR3 in DNA: TGTGCCATCCGGGACAGCTATGGCTACACCTTC. Its translation: CAIRDSYGYTF.

J is TRBJ2-1 and V is TRBV6-5, with a tentative D call TRBD2 (5 bases). This CDR3 has 13 residues. Per the germline V gene, CDR1 is MNHEY and CDR2 is SVGAGI. Trimming took off 4 bases at V and 4 bases at J, with 8 bases between the two ends. CDR3 nucleotides: TGTGCCAGCAGTTCGGACTTTTACAATGAGCAGTTCTTC. Amino acid sequence: CASSSDFYNEQFF.